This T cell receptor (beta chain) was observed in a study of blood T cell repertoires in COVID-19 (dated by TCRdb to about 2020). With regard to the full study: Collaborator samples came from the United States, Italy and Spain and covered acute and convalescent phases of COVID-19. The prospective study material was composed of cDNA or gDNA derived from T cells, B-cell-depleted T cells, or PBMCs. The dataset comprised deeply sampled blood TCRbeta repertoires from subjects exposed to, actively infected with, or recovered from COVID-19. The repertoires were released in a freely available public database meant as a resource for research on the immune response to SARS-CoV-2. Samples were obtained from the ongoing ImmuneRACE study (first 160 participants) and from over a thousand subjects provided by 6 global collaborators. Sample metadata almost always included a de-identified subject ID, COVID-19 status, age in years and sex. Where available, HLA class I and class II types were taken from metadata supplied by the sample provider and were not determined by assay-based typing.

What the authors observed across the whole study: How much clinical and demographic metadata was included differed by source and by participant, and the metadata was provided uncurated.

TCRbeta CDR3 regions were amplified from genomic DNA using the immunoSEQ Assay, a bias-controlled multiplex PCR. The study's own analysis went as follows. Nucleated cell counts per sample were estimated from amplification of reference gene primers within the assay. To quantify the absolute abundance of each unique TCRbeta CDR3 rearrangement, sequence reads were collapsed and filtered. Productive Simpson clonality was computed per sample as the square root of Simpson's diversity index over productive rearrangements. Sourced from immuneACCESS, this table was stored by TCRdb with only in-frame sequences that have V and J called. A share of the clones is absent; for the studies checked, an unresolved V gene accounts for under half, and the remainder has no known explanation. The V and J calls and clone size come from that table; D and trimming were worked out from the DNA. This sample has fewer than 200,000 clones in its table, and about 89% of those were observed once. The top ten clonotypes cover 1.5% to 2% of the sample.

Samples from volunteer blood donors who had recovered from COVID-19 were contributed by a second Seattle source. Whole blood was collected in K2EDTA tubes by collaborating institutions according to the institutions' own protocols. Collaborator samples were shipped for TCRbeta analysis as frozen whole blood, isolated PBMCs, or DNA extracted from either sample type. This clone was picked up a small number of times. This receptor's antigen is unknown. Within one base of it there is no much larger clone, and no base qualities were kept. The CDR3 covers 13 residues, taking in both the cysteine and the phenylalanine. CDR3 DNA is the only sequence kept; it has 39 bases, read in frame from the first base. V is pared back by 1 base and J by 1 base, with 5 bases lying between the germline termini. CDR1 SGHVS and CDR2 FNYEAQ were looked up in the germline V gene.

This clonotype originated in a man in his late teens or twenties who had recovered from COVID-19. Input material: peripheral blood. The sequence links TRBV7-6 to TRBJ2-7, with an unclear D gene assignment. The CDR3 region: CASSLGVSYEQYF. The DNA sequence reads TGTGCCAGCAGCTTAGGAGTATCCTACGAGCAGTACTTC.